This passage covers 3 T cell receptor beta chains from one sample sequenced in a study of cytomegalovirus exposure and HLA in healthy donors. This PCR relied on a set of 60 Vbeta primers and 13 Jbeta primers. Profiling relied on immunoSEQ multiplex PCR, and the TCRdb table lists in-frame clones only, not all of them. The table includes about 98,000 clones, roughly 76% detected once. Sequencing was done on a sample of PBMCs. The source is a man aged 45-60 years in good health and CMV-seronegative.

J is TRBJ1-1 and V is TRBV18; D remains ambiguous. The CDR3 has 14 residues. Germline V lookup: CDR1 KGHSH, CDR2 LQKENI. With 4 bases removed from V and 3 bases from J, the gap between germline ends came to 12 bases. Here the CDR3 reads CASSLAERDTEAFF. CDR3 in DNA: TGTGCCAGCTCACTGGCTGAGAGGGACACTGAAGCTTTCTTT.

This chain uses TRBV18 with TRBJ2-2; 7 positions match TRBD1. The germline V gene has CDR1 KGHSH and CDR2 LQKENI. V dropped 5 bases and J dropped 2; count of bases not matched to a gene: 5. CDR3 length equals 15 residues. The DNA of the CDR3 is TGTGCCAGCTCAGTCGGGACAGTCAACACCGGGGAGCTGTTTTTT. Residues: CASSVGTVNTGELFF.

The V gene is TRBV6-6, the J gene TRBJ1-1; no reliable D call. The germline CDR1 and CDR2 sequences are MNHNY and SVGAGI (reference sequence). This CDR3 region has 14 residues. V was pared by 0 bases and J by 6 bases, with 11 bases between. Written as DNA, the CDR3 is TGTGCCAGCAGTTACTCGAGGGCGCTCTCTGAAGCTTTCTTT. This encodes CASSYSRALSEAFF.